This T cell receptor beta chain was identified in a study of CD8 T cells in Susac syndrome. The study sequenced TCR beta in blood CD8+ and CD4+ T cells. Bulk CD8+ and CD4+ cells came from magnetic negative isolation; CD8+ TEMRA by FACS. Findings and caveats of the study: The authors acknowledged that their TCR sequencing and HLA analysis involved a relatively small number of individuals.

Random hexamers were used to reverse transcribe an amount of roughly 0.45 to 1 ug RNA. An immunoSEQ multiplex PCR amplified TCR beta CDR3 over 54 Vbeta and 13 Jbeta. TCRdb reanalysed the immunoSEQ multiplex PCR reads using MiXCR and keeps one entry per CDR3 protein. Among some 100,000 distinct CDR3 sequences listed, about 92% were seen once. Of note for this clonotype: Its antigen is as yet unknown.

The V gene's germline CDR1 is SGHNT and CDR2 YYREEE (reference sequence). Trimming at V came to 3 bases and at J to 1 base, leaving 3 bases not matched to a gene. This CDR3 contains 14 residues. Material: CD4+ T cells from PBMCs. The chain joins TRBV5-4 to TRBJ2-5, with 7 positions matching TRBD2. This TCR was recovered from a human donor with multiple sclerosis. The CDR3 is CASSYPGGQETQYF. The CDR3 DNA is TGTGCCAGCAGCTATCCGGGAGGCCAAGAGACCCAGTACTTC.